One T cell receptor beta chain is described in this entry. Antigen unknown. The entry originates in a study of post-analysis software for immune sequencing data. Turning to the study itself: The disease courses spanned relapsing-remitting, secondary progressive and progressive-relapsing forms of multiple sclerosis.

Study-level results: Relative to controls, patients with multiple sclerosis showed significantly lower normalized Chao1 diversity. Patients had higher frequencies than controls of five TRBV segments, including TRBV5-6, TRBV5-1 and TRBV20-1. Same-batch samples co-clustered strongly by F measure.

Unmatched junction bases numbered 8, after V lost 7 bases and J lost 4 bases. The CDR3 is 16 residues long. The TCR beta cDNA libraries contained unique molecular identifiers. Out of about 1 to 11 million T cells, about 510,000 cDNA molecules were generated. TCRdb redid the calling of the PCR reads with MiXCR, one entry per CDR3 protein. Of some 890,000 distinct CDR3 sequences in the sample, approximately 53% were seen once. This clonotype was sampled from a girl aged 5-17 years with multiple sclerosis. Sequences were obtained from blood. The chain employs TRBV12-3 or TRBV12-4 and TRBJ2-3; TRBD2 aligns across 13 bases. The CDR3 is CASTNGLAGVADTQYF. The DNA for the CDR3 is TGTGCCAGCACCAACGGACTAGCGGGGGTCGCAGATACGCAGTATTTT.